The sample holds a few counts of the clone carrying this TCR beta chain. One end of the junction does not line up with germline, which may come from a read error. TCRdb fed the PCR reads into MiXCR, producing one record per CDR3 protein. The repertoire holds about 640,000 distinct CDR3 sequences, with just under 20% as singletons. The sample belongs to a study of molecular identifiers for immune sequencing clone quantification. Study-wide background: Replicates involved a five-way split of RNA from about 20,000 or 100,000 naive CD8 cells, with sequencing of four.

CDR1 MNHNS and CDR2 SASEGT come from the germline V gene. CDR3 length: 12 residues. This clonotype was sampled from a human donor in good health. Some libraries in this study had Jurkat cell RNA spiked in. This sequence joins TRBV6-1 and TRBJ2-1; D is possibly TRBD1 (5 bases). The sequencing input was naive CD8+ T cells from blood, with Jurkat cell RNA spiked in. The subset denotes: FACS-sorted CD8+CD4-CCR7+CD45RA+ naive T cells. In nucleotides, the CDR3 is TGTGCCAGCAGCGAAGGGGTCCATGAGCAGTTCTTC. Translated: CASSEGVHEQFF.